Presented here are 9 T cell receptor beta chains from one specimen sequenced in a study of blood T cell repertoires in COVID-19. Sequencing was performed with immunoSEQ multiplex PCR; in TCRdb, only in-frame clones are kept and a portion is missing. The data show under 60,000 clones, 80% to 95% seen once. Sample: peripheral blood. These receptors were taken from a human donor in a cohort sampled during active COVID-19.

The chain joins TRBV24-1 to TRBJ2-2; 8 nucleotides line up with TRBD2. The CDR3 spans 16 residues. The germline V gene encodes CDR1 KGHDR and CDR2 SFDVKD. Trimming cost V 4 bases and J 3 bases; bases outside gene matches: 6. The DNA of the CDR3 is TGTGCCACCAGTGACGAGGCGCGGGGGGACACCGGGGAGCTGTTTTTT. Translated: CATSDEARGDTGELFF.

The V gene is TRBV5-1, the J gene TRBJ1-2, with 8 bases matching TRBD1. V was clipped by 4 bases and J by 8 bases; unmatched bases: 10. The CDR3 totals 14 residues. Germline loops: CDR1 SGHRS, CDR2 YFSETQ. The CDR3 DNA reads as TGCGCCAGCAGCAAGACAGGGGCCGGAGGGGGCTACACCTTC. Protein: CASSKTGAGGGYTF. The variable domain in full, completed from reference TRBV5-1 and TRBJ1-2, reads KAGVTQTPRYLIKTRGQQVTLSCSPISGHRSVSWYQQTPGQGLQFLFEYFSETQRNKGNFPGRFSGRQFSNSRSEMNVSTLELGDSALYLCASSKTGAGGGYTFGSGTRLTVV.

The chain combines TRBV4-2 with TRBJ2-5; 10 bases align to TRBD2. Trimming removed 1 base from V and 5 bases from J; junction bases left unmatched: 10. The CDR3 sequence is 17 residues long. Germline CDR1 LGHNA, CDR2 YNFKEQ. The CDR3 loop is CASSQGNLAGVSETQYF. The CDR3 DNA reads as TGTGCCAGCAGCCAAGGAAATCTAGCGGGAGTGTCTGAGACCCAGTACTTC.

The rearrangement links TRBV27 to TRBJ1-3, with D possibly TRBD1 on 5 matching bases. This CDR3 has 13 residues. V was shortened by 6 bases and J by 3 bases, with 9 bases between the two germline ends. Germline-derived CDR1 and CDR2 are MNHEY and SMNVEV (reference sequence). The CDR3 bases are TGTGCCAGCAGCCGCGGGGGTGGAAACACCATATATTTT. Translating it yields CASSRGGGNTIYF.

The rearrangement uses TRBV6-5 and TRBJ1-1; 7 positions match TRBD1. Germline V lookup: CDR1 MNHEY, CDR2 SVGAGI. The length of the CDR3 is 14 residues. With V trimmed by 9 bases and J by 3 bases, 10 bases remained unmatched. CDR3 sequence reads: CASRMDRRDTEAFF. The CDR3 DNA reads as TGTGCCAGTAGAATGGACAGGAGGGACACTGAAGCTTTCTTT.

The chain recombines TRBV18 with TRBJ2-6; no definite D call. V was trimmed by 0 bases and J by 0 bases, leaving 3 bases between them. The CDR3 runs to 15 residues. Germline V gene sequence: CDR1 KGHSH, CDR2 LQKENI. CDR3 coding DNA: TGTGCCAGCTCACCACCGCGCTCTGGGGCCAACGTCCTGACTTTC. Its translation is CASSPPRSGANVLTF.

The chain uses TRBV5-4 and TRBJ1-2, with D possibly TRBD1 on 5 matching bases. This CDR3 has 13 residues. Germline values: CDR1 SGHNT, CDR2 YYREEE (reference sequence). Trimming left V 1 base short and J 7 bases short, with 11 bases between. Here the CDR3 DNA reads TGTGCCAGCAGCTTGCCTGAAGGGGCTGGCTACACCTTC. Its translation: CASSLPEGAGYTF.

This chain joins TRBV30 and TRBJ2-7; 14 bases agree with TRBD2. With V trimmed by 2 bases and J by 3 bases, 9 bases remained unmatched. The germline V gene has CDR1 GTSNPN and CDR2 SVGIG (reference sequence). The CDR3 has 17 amino acids. The CDR3 spells CAWSSSGLAGGGYEQYF. CDR3 sequence (DNA): TGTGCCTGGAGTTCCTCAGGACTAGCGGGAGGTGGCTACGAGCAGTACTTC.

This rearrangement joins TRBV18 to TRBJ2-1; D unresolved. Germline CDR1 reads KGHSH; CDR2 reads LQKENI. Trimming removed 2 bases at V and 8 bases at J, with 10 bases between. The CDR3 sequence is 13 residues long. CDR3 DNA sequence: TGTGCCAGCTCACCAGAGATCCGCGATGAGCAGTTCTTC. Its protein product is CASSPEIRDEQFF.